The 8 T cell receptor beta chains below come from one sample, sequenced in a study of cytotoxic CD8 clonotypes in ibrutinib-treated CLL. The data were produced by immunoSEQ multiplex PCR, yet TCRdb's version contains in-frame clones alone and is incomplete. The sample lists around 20,000 clones; more than 65% were seen once. The material was PBMCs, obtained before ibrutinib treatment. These receptors were collected from a human donor with chronic lymphocytic leukemia.

This chain uses TRBV9 with TRBJ1-3; D is undetermined. This CDR3 contains 13 residues. Between the trimmed V and J ends, which lost 3 bases and 2 bases, there was a span of 6 bases. Germline-derived CDR1 and CDR2 are SGDLS and YYNGEE. The CDR3 region is CASSAGTGNTIYF. For the CDR3, the DNA is TGTGCCAGCAGCGCCGGGACTGGAAACACCATATATTTT. Together with reference TRBV9 and TRBJ1-3, the CDR3 gives the full variable domain: DSGVTQTPKHLITATGQRVTLRCSPRSGDLSVYWYQQSLDQGLQFLIQYYNGEERAKGNILERFSAQQFPDLHSELNLSSLELGDSALYFCASSAGTGNTIYFGEGSWLTVV.

The genes are TRBV7-2 and TRBJ2-7, with a possible D match to TRBD1 (6 bases). CDR3 length: 14 amino acids. Germline V gives CDR1 SGHTA, CDR2 FQGNSA. The V gene lost 5 bases and the J gene lost 1 base, with 12 bases spanning the gap. The CDR3 sequence: CASSTTTGSYEQYF. The CDR3 DNA follows: TGTGCCAGCAGCACCACGACAGGTTCCTACGAGCAGTACTTC. Together with reference TRBV7-2 and TRBJ2-7, the CDR3 gives the full variable domain: GAGVSQSPSNKVTEKGKDVELRCDPISGHTALYWYRQSLGQGLEFLIYFQGNSAPDKSGLPSDRFSAERTGGSVSTLTIQRTQQEDSAVYLCASSTTTGSYEQYFGPGTRLTVT.

In DNA form, the CDR3 reads TGCGCCAGCAGCATGTCAGGGAACGAGCAGTACTTC. The encoded protein is CASSMSGNEQYF. The chain uses TRBV5-1 and TRBJ2-7; perhaps TRBD1 as D (5 bases). There are 12 residues in the CDR3. From germline, CDR1 is SGHRS and CDR2 YFSETQ. With 4 bases removed from V and 5 bases from J, the gap between germline ends came to 10 bases.

The V and J genes are TRBV7-2 and TRBJ2-3; TRBD1 agrees at 9 bases. V was pared by 5 bases and J by 3 bases, with 9 bases of the junction left unmatched. CDR3 length equals 16 residues. Germline values: CDR1 SGHTA, CDR2 FQGNSA. CDR3 residues: CASSPGQGSRTDTQYF. CDR3 nucleotides: TGTGCCAGCAGCCCAGGACAGGGGTCACGGACAGATACGCAGTATTTT.

CDR3 nucleotide sequence: TGTGCCAGCAGCGTAACCCCCACAGATACGCAGTATTTT. This translates into CASSVTPTDTQYF. The chain has TRBV9 and TRBJ2-3; D gene uncertain. There are 13 residues in the CDR3. Trimming took 1 base from V and 2 from J, leaving 5 bases between them. The germline V gene encodes CDR1 SGDLS and CDR2 YYNGEE.

This chain links TRBV28 with TRBJ2-3; D might be TRBD1 or TRBD2, each matching 5 bases. The CDR3 covers 15 residues. The ends were cut back, 8 bases at V and 0 bases at J, with 15 bases in the middle. Germline V lookup: CDR1 MDHEN, CDR2 SYDVKM. CDR3 in DNA: TGTGCCAGCTCGGGACCGGGGAAAAGCACAGATACGCAGTATTTT. Amino acids: CASSGPGKSTDTQYF.

The chain joins TRBV14 to TRBJ1-2; D unclear. The V end was cut by 3 bases, the J end by 4 bases, with 9 bases between. The CDR3 contains 13 residues. The germline V gene encodes CDR1 SGHDN and CDR2 FVKESK. CDR3 DNA: TGTGCCAGCAGCCAGGGCCTTGGCTATGGCTACACCTTC. It yields the protein CASSQGLGYGYTF.

This sequence joins TRBV9 and TRBJ2-1; tentatively, D is TRBD1 (5 bases). CDR3 length: 12 amino acids. CDR1 is SGDLS and CDR2 is YYNGEE in the germline V gene. V shed 4 bases and J shed 7 bases, with 9 bases lying between them. The CDR3 region has the DNA TGTGCCAGCAGCCTGGCAGGGAATGAGCAGTTCTTC. It yields the protein CASSLAGNEQFF.